A selection of T cell receptor beta chains follows, all from one sample in a study of shared clonotypes between healthy human individuals. Produced via immunoSEQ multiplex PCR; TCRdb's table is partial and in-frame only. The data show about 2.1 million clones, with about 93% seen just once and approximately 1.7% held by the top ten. Sequences were obtained from naive CD8+ T cells from PBMCs. The receptor source for this set is a man aged 18 to 35 in good health. Some clones in this sample may be carry-over from other donors' samples. CDR3s include the opening cysteine and the closing phenylalanine or tryptophan. A D gene is named only where the DNA matches it firmly. Only some rows state a clone size, as once, few, many or a class for expanded clones.

.	TRBV15	TRBJ2-3	.	CATSGLQGRRSTDTQYF	TGTGCCACCAGCGGCCTACAGGGCCGCCGAAGCACAGATACGCAGTATTTT
.	TRBV6-4	TRBJ2-1	TRBD2	CASSDSILAGGRGYNEQFF	TGTGCCAGCAGTGACTCGATCCTAGCGGGAGGCCGGGGCTACAATGAGCAGTTCTTC
.	TRBV10-3	TRBJ2-3	.	CAISESSASSDTQYF	TGTGCCATCAGTGAGTCGAGCGCTAGCTCGGATACGCAGTATTTT
.	TRBV4-2	TRBJ1-1	.	CASSQELTEAFF	TGTGCCAGCAGCCAAGAACTTACTGAAGCTTTCTTT
.	TRBV7-8	TRBJ1-2	.	CASSLISGPADYTF	TGTGCCAGCAGCCTAATCTCGGGCCCGGCGGACTACACCTTC
.	TRBV28	TRBJ1-1	TRBD1	CASTSGQGITEAFF	TGTGCCAGCACCTCGGGACAGGGCATCACTGAAGCTTTCTTT
.	TRBV27	TRBJ2-3	TRBD2	CASSKRKLAGGAADTQYF	TGTGCCAGCAGCAAGAGAAAATTGGCGGGAGGCGCCGCAGATACGCAGTATTTT
.	TRBV27	TRBJ1-1	.	CASSSLQGPNTEAFF	TGTGCCAGCAGTTCACTACAGGGACCCAACACTGAAGCTTTCTTT
once	TRBV29-1	TRBJ2-1	.	CSVGGGQYYNEQFF	TGCAGCGTTGGTGGCGGACAGTACTACAATGAGCAGTTCTTC
.	TRBV5-5	TRBJ2-7	TRBD2	CASSSGRMGGPFDEQYF	TGTGCCAGCAGCTCGGGCCGGATGGGAGGGCCTTTCGACGAGCAGTACTTC
.	TRBV4-1	TRBJ2-1	TRBD1	CASSQDETGNEQFF	TGCGCCAGCAGCCAAGATGAGACAGGGAATGAGCAGTTCTTC
.	TRBV18	TRBJ1-1	.	CASSPDPGRGITEAFF	TGTGCCAGCTCACCGGATCCGGGGCGAGGGATCACTGAAGCTTTCTTT
.	TRBV27	TRBJ2-7	TRBD1	CASSSDRGHYEQYF	TGTGCCAGCAGTTCAGACAGGGGGCATTACGAGCAGTACTTC
.	TRBV27	TRBJ2-1	.	CASRSSFSSYNEQFF	TGTGCCAGCAGATCTAGCTTTAGCTCCTACAATGAGCAGTTCTTC
.	TRBV10-3	TRBJ1-1	TRBD1	CAISELGRDRSRGTEAFF	TGTGCCATCAGTGAGTTGGGAAGGGACAGATCTCGGGGCACTGAAGCTTTCTTT
.	TRBV28	TRBJ1-5	.	CASSFPSLVNNQPQHF	TGTGCCAGCAGTTTCCCTAGCCTAGTCAATAATCAGCCCCAGCATTTT
.	TRBV6-6	TRBJ2-1	TRBD2	CASSSAGGSINEQFF	TGTGCCAGCTCGTCGGCGGGAGGGTCAATCAATGAGCAGTTCTTC
.	TRBV27	TRBJ2-5	.	CASSFRGFIGETQYF	TGTGCCAGCAGTTTTCGAGGGTTTATAGGAGAGACCCAGTACTTC